The clone carrying this TCR beta chain was observed a few times. Being one base from a much bigger clone, this may be a read error. The data were taken from a study of CD8 T cells in ankylosing spondylitis. The germline gives CDR1 KGHSH, CDR2 LQKENI. CDR3 size: 14 residues. TCRdb reanalysed the 5' RACE reads using MiXCR and keeps one entry per CDR3 protein. This table holds about 140,000 distinct CDR3 sequences, approximately 10% found once. The clonotype was recovered from a female donor with ankylosing spondylitis or in good health (not recorded which). V is TRBV18 and J is TRBJ1-1; 9 bases align to TRBD1. The sample was blood, either unsorted or a sorted T cell fraction (not recorded which). This chain's CDR3 is CVSSQVTGGTEAFF. The DNA of the CDR3 is TGTGTCAGCTCACAAGTGACAGGGGGAACTGAAGCTTTCTTT. Full variable domain (remainder filled in from reference TRBV18 and TRBJ1-1): NAGVMQNPRHLVRRRGQEARLRCSPMKGHSHVYWYRQLPEEGLKFMVYLQKENIIDESGMPKERFSAEFPKEGPSILRIQQVVRGDSAAYFCVSSQVTGGTEAFFGQGTRLTVV.